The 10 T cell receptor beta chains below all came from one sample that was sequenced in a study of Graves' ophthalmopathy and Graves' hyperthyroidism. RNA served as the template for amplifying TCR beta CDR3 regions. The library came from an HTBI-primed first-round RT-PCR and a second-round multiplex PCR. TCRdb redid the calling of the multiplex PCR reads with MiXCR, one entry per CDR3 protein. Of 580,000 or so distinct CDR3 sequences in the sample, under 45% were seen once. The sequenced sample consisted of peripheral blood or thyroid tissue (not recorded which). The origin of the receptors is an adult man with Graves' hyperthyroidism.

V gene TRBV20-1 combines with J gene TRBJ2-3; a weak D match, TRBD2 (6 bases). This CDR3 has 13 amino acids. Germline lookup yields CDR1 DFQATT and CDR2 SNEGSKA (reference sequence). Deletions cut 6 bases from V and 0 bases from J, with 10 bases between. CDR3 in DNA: TGCAGTGCAAGACTAGAGAGCACAGATACGCAGTATTTT. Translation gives CSARLESTDTQYF.

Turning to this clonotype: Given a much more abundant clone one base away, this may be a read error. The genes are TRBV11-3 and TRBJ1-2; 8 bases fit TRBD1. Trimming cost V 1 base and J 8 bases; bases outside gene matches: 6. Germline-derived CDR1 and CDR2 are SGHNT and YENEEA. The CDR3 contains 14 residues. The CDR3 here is CASSLGRGTGGYTF. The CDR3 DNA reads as TGTGCCAGCAGCTTAGGGAGGGGGACAGGCGGCTACACCTTC.

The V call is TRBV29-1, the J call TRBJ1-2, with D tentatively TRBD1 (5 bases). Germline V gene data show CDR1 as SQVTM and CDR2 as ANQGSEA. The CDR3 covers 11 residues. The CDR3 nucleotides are TGCACCGACAGTTACTACTATGGCTACACCTTC. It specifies CTDSYYYGYTF. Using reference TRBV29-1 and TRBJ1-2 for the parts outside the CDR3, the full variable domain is SAVISQKPSRDICQRGTSLTIQCQVDSQVTMMFWYRQQPGQSLTLIATANQGSEATYESGFVIDKFPISRPNLTFSTLTVSNMSPEDSSIYLCTDSYYYGYTFGSGTRLTVV.

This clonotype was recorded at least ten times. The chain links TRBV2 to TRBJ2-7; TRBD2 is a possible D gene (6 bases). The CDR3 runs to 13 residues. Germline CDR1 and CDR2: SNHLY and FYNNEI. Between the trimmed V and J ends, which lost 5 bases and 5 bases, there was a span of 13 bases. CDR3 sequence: CASSTGAGNEQYF. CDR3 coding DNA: TGTGCCAGCAGTACCGGGGCGGGGAACGAGCAGTACTTC.

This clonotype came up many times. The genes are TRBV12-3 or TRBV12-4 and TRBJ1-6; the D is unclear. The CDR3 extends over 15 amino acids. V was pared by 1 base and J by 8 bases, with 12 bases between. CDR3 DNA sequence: TGTGCCAGCAGTTTAGAGTCAGGTGTCCATTCACCCCTCCACTTT. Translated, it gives CASSLESGVHSPLHF.

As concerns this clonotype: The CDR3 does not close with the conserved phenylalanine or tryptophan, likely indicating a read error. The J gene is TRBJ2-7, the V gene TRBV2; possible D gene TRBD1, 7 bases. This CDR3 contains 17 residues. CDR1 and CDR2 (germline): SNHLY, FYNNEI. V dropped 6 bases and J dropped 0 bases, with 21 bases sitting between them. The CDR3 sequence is CASRQEGARPTSYEQYL. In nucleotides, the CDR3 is TGTGCCAGCAGGCAGGAGGGGGCGCGGCCCACCTCCTACGAGCAGTACCTC.

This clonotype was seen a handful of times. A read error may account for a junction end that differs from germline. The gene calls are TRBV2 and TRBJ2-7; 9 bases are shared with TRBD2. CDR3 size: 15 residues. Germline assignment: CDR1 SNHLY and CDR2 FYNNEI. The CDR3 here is CASSQEETSGYEQYF. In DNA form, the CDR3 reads TGCGCCAGCAGCCAAGAGGAGACTAGCGGTTACGAGCAGTACTTC.

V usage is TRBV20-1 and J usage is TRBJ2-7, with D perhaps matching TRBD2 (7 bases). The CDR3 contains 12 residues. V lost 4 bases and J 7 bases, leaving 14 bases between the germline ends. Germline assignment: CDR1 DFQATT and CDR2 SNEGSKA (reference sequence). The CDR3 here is CSANSGEGEQYF. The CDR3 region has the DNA TGCAGTGCTAACTCAGGGGAGGGTGAGCAGTACTTC.

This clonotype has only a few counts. The CDR3 loop is CASGLGPNQPQHF. CDR3 sequence (DNA): TGTGCTAGTGGTCTGGGGCCCAATCAGCCCCAGCATTTT. V and J are TRBV12-5 and TRBJ1-5; a weak D match, TRBD1 (5 bases). This CDR3 comprises 13 residues. Germline V lookup: CDR1 LGHNT, CDR2 FRNRAP. V lost 5 bases and J 3 bases, leaving 8 bases between the germline ends.

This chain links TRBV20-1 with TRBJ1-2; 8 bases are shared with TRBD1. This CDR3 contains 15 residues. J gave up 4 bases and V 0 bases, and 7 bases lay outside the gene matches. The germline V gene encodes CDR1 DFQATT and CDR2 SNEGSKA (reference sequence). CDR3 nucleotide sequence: TGCAGTGCTAGAGAACGGGCAGGGGGCGGCTATGGCTACACCTTC. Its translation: CSARERAGGGYGYTF.